This TCR beta chain derives from a study of shared clonotypes between healthy human individuals. Study-wide points: Several donors shared about 5% of their naive CD4 clonotypes.

Healthy and HIV-negative, the adult donors had no recent acute infections or vaccinations. TCRdb keeps only in-frame clones here, not all; method: immunoSEQ multiplex PCR. This sample has around 2.5 million clones, with 90% to 95% found just once. On this clone: As yet, its antigen is unknown. Distinct nucleotide sequences in the sample also encode this CDR3.

J gave up 1 base and V 1 base, and 4 bases lay outside the gene matches. The CDR3 contains 16 residues. The germline V gene encodes CDR1 SGDLS and CDR2 YYNGEE. The source material was naive CD4+ T cells from PBMCs. Subset reported: CD45RA+ positively selected. This sequence was found in a man between 18 and 35 years old in good health. Some clones in this sample may be carry-over from other donors' samples. V usage is TRBV9 and J usage is TRBJ2-7; 11 nucleotides agree with TRBD2. The CDR3 region has the DNA TGTGCCAGCAGCGTAACTGGGACTAGCGGTTCCTACGAGCAGTACTTC. It is translated as CASSVTGTSGSYEQYF.